This TCR beta chain appears in the sequencing data of a study of cytotoxic CD8 clonotypes in ibrutinib-treated CLL. Study-level results: Baseline levels of clonality went above those of age-matched healthy donors and moved with circulating CD8+ T-cell counts. The clonality went up when patients responded to ibrutinib and dropped back toward baseline at progression.

With regard to this clone: Its antigen remains unidentified.

Trimming took 4 bases from V and 1 from J, leaving 2 bases between them. The V gene's germline CDR1 is SNHLY and CDR2 FYNNEI. The CDR3 runs 11 residues. The data were produced by immunoSEQ multiplex PCR, yet TCRdb's version contains in-frame clones alone and is incomplete. Of more than 200,000 clones detected, 70% to 75% appear once; the ten largest clones hold 5.9%. The sample here was PBMCs, taken after 12 months of ibrutinib treatment. The chain employs TRBV2 and TRBJ2-7; D unresolved. The clonotype originates from a human donor with chronic lymphocytic leukemia. The CDR3 region is CASSVSYEQYF. For the CDR3, the DNA is TGTGCCAGCAGTGTGTCCTACGAGCAGTACTTC. Based on the CDR3 plus reference TRBV2 and TRBJ2-7, the full variable domain is EPEVTQTPSHQVTQMGQEVILRCVPISNHLYFYWYRQILGQKVEFLVSFYNNEISEKSEIFDDQFSVERPDGSNFTLKIRSTKLEDSAMYFCASSVSYEQYFGPGTRLTVT.